Listed below are T cell receptor beta chains from one sample, sequenced in a study of cytotoxic CD8 clonotypes in ibrutinib-treated CLL. Data came from immunoSEQ multiplex PCR; TCRdb stores just in-frame clones and leaves some out. The sample shows approximately 150,000 clones, approximately 80% of them seen only once. Sample: PBMCs, taken after 24 months of ibrutinib treatment. The receptors originated from a human donor with chronic lymphocytic leukemia. CDR3s include the opening cysteine and the closing phenylalanine or tryptophan. The D gene is left open where the match is weak. A clone size is listed for some rows: how often the clone was seen (once, few, many), or a class if it is expanded.

abundance: medium-sized
j_gene: TRBJ1-2
d_gene: .
v_gene: TRBV5-4
CDR3aa: CASSFLTAYGYTF
CDR3nt: TGTGCCAGCAGCTTCCTGACTGCATATGGCTACACCTTC

abundance: .
j_gene: TRBJ1-3
d_gene: .
v_gene: TRBV5-4
CDR3aa: CASSPNSPGNTIYF
CDR3nt: TGTGCCAGCAGCCCAAACAGTCCTGGAAACACCATATATTTT

abundance: .
j_gene: TRBJ1-4
d_gene: TRBD1
v_gene: TRBV30
CDR3aa: CAWSVRGTVQGEKLFF
CDR3nt: TGTGCCTGGAGTGTACGGGGGACAGTGCAAGGTGAAAAACTGTTTTTT

abundance: .
j_gene: TRBJ1-4
d_gene: .
v_gene: TRBV5-8
CDR3aa: CASSLMGVSEKLFF
CDR3nt: TGTGCCAGCAGCTTGATGGGAGTTTCGGAAAAACTGTTTTTT

abundance: .
j_gene: TRBJ1-1
d_gene: .
v_gene: TRBV4-1
CDR3aa: CASSHVGRRRVSEAFF
CDR3nt: TGCGCCAGCAGCCACGTTGGACGGAGGAGGGTCTCTGAAGCTTTCTTT

abundance: few
j_gene: TRBJ1-3
d_gene: .
v_gene: TRBV18
CDR3aa: CASSPEGSGNTIYF
CDR3nt: TGTGCCAGCTCACCTGAGGGATCTGGAAACACCATATATTTT

abundance: .
j_gene: TRBJ1-2
d_gene: .
v_gene: TRBV18
CDR3aa: CASSTGANYGYTF
CDR3nt: TGTGCCAGCTCAACCGGGGCTAACTATGGCTACACCTTC

abundance: .
j_gene: TRBJ2-7
d_gene: TRBD1
v_gene: TRBV28
CDR3aa: CASSPWGTGVYEQYF
CDR3nt: TGTGCCAGCAGTCCCTGGGGGACAGGGGTTTACGAGCAGTACTTC

abundance: .
j_gene: TRBJ1-2
d_gene: .
v_gene: TRBV28
CDR3aa: CASSTPGGGYTF
CDR3nt: TGTGCCAGCTCCACCCCGGGGGGGGGCTACACCTTC

abundance: .
j_gene: TRBJ1-3
d_gene: .
v_gene: TRBV29-1
CDR3aa: CSVDLADRDSGNTIYF
CDR3nt: TGCAGCGTTGACCTCGCCGACAGAGACTCTGGAAACACCATATATTTT

abundance: .
j_gene: TRBJ1-1
d_gene: .
v_gene: TRBV5-1
CDR3aa: CASSLGHREVSTEAFF
CDR3nt: TGCGCCAGCAGCTTGGGACACAGGGAAGTAAGCACTGAAGCTTTCTTT

abundance: .
j_gene: TRBJ1-1
d_gene: .
v_gene: TRBV6-1
CDR3aa: CASSGQSFEAFF
CDR3nt: TGTGCCAGCAGTGGTCAGAGCTTTGAAGCTTTCTTT

abundance: once
j_gene: TRBJ1-2
d_gene: .
v_gene: TRBV6-5
CDR3aa: CASSDFAGVGYGYTF
CDR3nt: TGTGCCAGCAGTGACTTCGCAGGGGTCGGTTATGGCTACACCTTC

abundance: .
j_gene: TRBJ2-7
d_gene: TRBD1
v_gene: TRBV18
CDR3aa: CASSLMTGEIYEQYF
CDR3nt: TGTGCCAGCTCACTCATGACAGGGGAAATTTACGAGCAGTACTTC

abundance: once
j_gene: TRBJ1-6
d_gene: .
v_gene: TRBV9
CDR3aa: CASSGGGSGSPLHF
CDR3nt: TGTGCCAGCAGCGGCGGGGGGTCGGGTTCACCCCTCCACTTT

abundance: .
j_gene: TRBJ1-4
d_gene: .
v_gene: TRBV6-1
CDR3aa: CASGGRGNEKLFF
CDR3nt: TGTGCCAGCGGAGGACGGGGTAATGAAAAACTGTTTTTT

abundance: .
j_gene: TRBJ2-3
d_gene: .
v_gene: TRBV18
CDR3aa: CASSPMDTQYF
CDR3nt: TGTGCCAGCTCACCAATGGATACGCAGTATTTT

abundance: once
j_gene: TRBJ2-1
d_gene: .
v_gene: TRBV5-6
CDR3aa: CASSLVKRYNEQFF
CDR3nt: TGTGCCAGCAGCTTGGTGAAGAGATACAATGAGCAGTTCTTC

abundance: once
j_gene: TRBJ1-2
d_gene: .
v_gene: TRBV7-6
CDR3aa: CASSLGEIYGYTF
CDR3nt: TGTGCCAGCAGCTTAGGAGAAATCTATGGCTACACCTTC

abundance: .
j_gene: TRBJ1-5
d_gene: .
v_gene: TRBV9
CDR3aa: CASSVSPHQPQHF
CDR3nt: TGTGCCAGCAGCGTATCTCCCCATCAGCCCCAGCATTTT

abundance: .
j_gene: TRBJ1-2
d_gene: .
v_gene: TRBV5-4
CDR3aa: CASGTYGYTF
CDR3nt: TGTGCCAGCGGTACCTATGGCTACACCTTC

abundance: few
j_gene: TRBJ1-2
d_gene: .
v_gene: TRBV30
CDR3aa: CAWSVEVRGGYTF
CDR3nt: TGTGCCTGGAGTGTGGAGGTGCGGGGTGGCTACACCTTC

abundance: once
j_gene: TRBJ2-7
d_gene: TRBD1
v_gene: TRBV2
CDR3aa: CASSDTQGDYEQYF
CDR3nt: TGTGCCAGCAGTGATACACAGGGGGATTACGAGCAGTACTTC

abundance: .
j_gene: TRBJ2-2
d_gene: .
v_gene: TRBV6-5
CDR3aa: CASSSASHRGTGELFF
CDR3nt: TGTGCCAGCAGTTCGGCATCCCACCGTGGCACCGGGGAGCTGTTTTTT

abundance: .
j_gene: TRBJ1-2
d_gene: .
v_gene: TRBV4-2
CDR3aa: CASSQVRGVGLYGYTF
CDR3nt: TGTGCCAGCAGCCAAGTGCGAGGAGTCGGGCTCTATGGCTACACCTTC

abundance: once
j_gene: TRBJ1-1
d_gene: .
v_gene: TRBV14
CDR3aa: CASSQDSGMVWNTEAFF
CDR3nt: TGTGCCAGCAGCCAAGACTCAGGGATGGTTTGGAACACTGAAGCTTTCTTT

abundance: .
j_gene: TRBJ2-1
d_gene: .
v_gene: TRBV7-2
CDR3aa: CASSPRNSGIQFF
CDR3nt: TGTGCCAGCAGCCCCCGCAATTCAGGTATACAGTTCTTC

abundance: .
j_gene: TRBJ1-6
d_gene: .
v_gene: TRBV18
CDR3aa: CASSPQNGRGSPLHF
CDR3nt: TGTGCCAGCTCACCACAAAACGGCAGAGGATCACCCCTCCACTTT

abundance: .
j_gene: TRBJ2-2
d_gene: .
v_gene: TRBV5-1
CDR3aa: CASSFLGQGGTGELFF
CDR3nt: TGCGCCAGCAGCTTCCTGGGCCAGGGTGGGACCGGGGAGCTGTTTTTT

abundance: .
j_gene: TRBJ2-7
d_gene: .
v_gene: TRBV4-2
CDR3aa: CASSQAGSYEQYF
CDR3nt: TGTGCCAGCAGCCAAGCGGGTAGCTACGAGCAGTACTTC

abundance: once
j_gene: TRBJ1-1
d_gene: TRBD1
v_gene: TRBV28
CDR3aa: CASSLRDRVNTEAFF
CDR3nt: TGTGCCAGCAGTTTACGGGACAGGGTAAACACTGAAGCTTTCTTT

abundance: .
j_gene: TRBJ1-6
d_gene: .
v_gene: TRBV5-1
CDR3aa: CASSDGFTYNSPLHF
CDR3nt: TGCGCCAGCAGCGATGGGTTTACCTATAATTCACCCCTCCACTTT

abundance: .
j_gene: TRBJ1-2
d_gene: .
v_gene: TRBV7-9
CDR3aa: CASSDQGLLVGYTF
CDR3nt: TGTGCCAGCAGCGATCAGGGTTTGCTTGTCGGCTACACCTTC

abundance: .
j_gene: TRBJ1-1
d_gene: TRBD1
v_gene: TRBV9
CDR3aa: CASSAFPGTGLTEAFF
CDR3nt: TGTGCCAGCAGCGCCTTTCCCGGGACAGGGCTGACTGAAGCTTTCTTT

abundance: .
j_gene: TRBJ1-2
d_gene: TRBD1
v_gene: TRBV5-4
CDR3aa: CASSLPDRGRDGYTF
CDR3nt: TGTGCCAGCAGCTTGCCAGACAGGGGGCGCGATGGCTACACCTTC

abundance: .
j_gene: TRBJ2-1
d_gene: TRBD2
v_gene: TRBV25-1
CDR3aa: CASRRLAAREQFF
CDR3nt: TGTGCCAGCAGGAGACTAGCCGCAAGGGAGCAGTTCTTC

abundance: .
j_gene: TRBJ2-1
d_gene: TRBD2
v_gene: TRBV9
CDR3aa: CASSSGLAGAYNEQFF
CDR3nt: TGTGCCAGCAGCTCGGGACTAGCGGGAGCCTACAATGAGCAGTTCTTC

abundance: .
j_gene: TRBJ2-7
d_gene: .
v_gene: TRBV5-8
CDR3aa: CASSFRSSYEQYF
CDR3nt: TGTGCCAGCAGCTTCCGGAGCTCCTACGAGCAGTACTTC

abundance: .
j_gene: TRBJ2-7
d_gene: .
v_gene: TRBV7-2
CDR3aa: CASSLGLAYEQYF
CDR3nt: TGTGCCAGCAGCTTAGGGCTTGCCTACGAGCAGTACTTC

abundance: .
j_gene: TRBJ1-1
d_gene: TRBD1
v_gene: TRBV6-4
CDR3aa: CASRRSGTGDPRNTEAFF
CDR3nt: TGTGCCAGCAGGAGGTCCGGGACAGGTGATCCAAGAAACACTGAAGCTTTCTTT

abundance: .
j_gene: TRBJ1-2
d_gene: TRBD1
v_gene: TRBV6-5
CDR3aa: CASSLRGRRTF
CDR3nt: TGTGCCAGCAGTCTCAGGGGGAGGAGGACCTTC

abundance: .
j_gene: TRBJ2-7
d_gene: TRBD1
v_gene: TRBV19
CDR3aa: CASSIIPGTGPPYEQYF
CDR3nt: TGTGCCAGTAGTATAATCCCCGGGACAGGGCCCCCCTACGAGCAGTACTTC

abundance: .
j_gene: TRBJ1-1
d_gene: TRBD1
v_gene: TRBV7-3
CDR3aa: CASSLGGTGGSTEAFF
CDR3nt: TGTGCCAGCAGCTTAGGAGGGACAGGGGGGAGCACTGAAGCTTTCTTT

abundance: .
j_gene: TRBJ1-6
d_gene: .
v_gene: TRBV7-3
CDR3aa: CASSLIGPNGYNSPLHF
CDR3nt: TGTGCCAGCAGCTTAATTGGTCCAAACGGATATAATTCACCCCTCCACTTT

abundance: .
j_gene: TRBJ1-1
d_gene: .
v_gene: TRBV4-2
CDR3aa: CASSPTSGRTEAFF
CDR3nt: TGTGCCAGCAGCCCCACCTCCGGTCGAACTGAAGCTTTCTTT

abundance: once
j_gene: TRBJ2-7
d_gene: TRBD2
v_gene: TRBV4-1
CDR3aa: CASSQELAGSYEQYF
CDR3nt: TGCGCCAGCAGCCAAGAACTAGCGGGGAGCTACGAGCAGTACTTC

abundance: .
j_gene: TRBJ2-5
d_gene: TRBD2
v_gene: TRBV19
CDR3aa: CASSAAGTSGKETQYF
CDR3nt: TGTGCCAGTAGTGCCGCCGGGACTAGCGGGAAAGAGACCCAGTACTTC

abundance: .
j_gene: TRBJ1-5
d_gene: .
v_gene: TRBV6-1
CDR3aa: CASSEGDYQPQHF
CDR3nt: TGTGCCAGCAGTGAAGGGGATTATCAGCCCCAGCATTTT